The 24 T cell receptor beta chains below were found in one sample sequenced in a study of technical replicates of blood from a few donors. The protocol was immunoSEQ multiplex PCR, while the TCRdb copy is restricted to in-frame clones and leaves out a portion. Among about 100,000 clones listed, roughly 95% were seen once. The sample consisted of T cells isolated from PBMCs. The receptors were sampled from a human donor in good health.

This sequence joins TRBV6-6 and TRBJ2-7; tentative D call: TRBD2 (6 bases). With 0 bases removed from V and 2 bases from J, the gap between germline ends came to 8 bases. Germline CDR1 and CDR2: MNHNY and SVGAGI (reference sequence). The CDR3 is made up of 14 amino acids. This CDR3 is CASSYSRTTYEQYF. DNA for the CDR3: TGTGCCAGCAGTTACTCGAGGACTACCTACGAGCAGTACTTC.

This clone appeared a single time. This chain uses TRBV14 with TRBJ2-4, with D maybe TRBD1 (6 bases). CDR1 is SGHDN and CDR2 is FVKESK in the germline V gene. Trimming left V 3 bases short and J 0 bases short, with 18 bases between. This CDR3 comprises 18 residues. The CDR3 reads CASSHRGRDFLAKNIQYF. The CDR3 bases are TGTGCCAGCAGCCACAGGGGCAGAGATTTTCTAGCCAAAAACATTCAGTACTTC.

About this clone itself: The identical CDR3 is also encoded by other nucleotide sequences in the sample. The chain couples TRBV28 to TRBJ2-6; possible D gene TRBD2, 5 bases. The germline V gene encodes CDR1 MDHEN and CDR2 SYDVKM. With 4 bases removed from V and 7 bases from J, the gap between germline ends came to 17 bases. This CDR3 has 16 amino acids. The chain's CDR3 is CASSSDSYGGANVLTF. CDR3 nucleotides: TGTGCCAGCAGTTCGGACTCGTACGGTGGAGCCAACGTCCTGACTTTC.

This clone was seen just once. This rearrangement joins TRBV10-1 to TRBJ2-3; 7 positions match TRBD1. Unmatched junction bases numbered 9, after V lost 0 bases and J lost 6 bases. Germline CDR1 reads WNHNN; CDR2 reads SYGVQD (reference sequence). There are 16 residues in the CDR3. In DNA form, the CDR3 reads TGCGCCAGCAGTGAGTCGTTAGGGGGCAAGTGGGATACGCAGTATTTT. Residues: CASSESLGGKWDTQYF.

The chain recombines TRBV19 with TRBJ2-7; D is possibly TRBD2 (5 bases). Germline values: CDR1 LNHDA, CDR2 SQIVND (reference sequence). The CDR3 loop spans 12 amino acids. Trimming took off 3 bases at V and 6 bases at J, with 9 bases between the two ends. The CDR3 nucleotides are TGTGCCAGTAGTATTACCCGGGGCGAGCAGTACTTC. Translation gives CASSITRGEQYF.

V usage is TRBV29-1 and J usage is TRBJ2-4; D remains unclear. Germline CDR1 SQVTM, CDR2 ANQGSEA. CDR3 length equals 15 residues. V gave up 0 bases and J gave up 0 bases, with 9 bases separating them. CDR3 sequence: CSVEDVRRAKNIQYF. The CDR3 DNA reads TGCAGCGTTGAAGATGTCCGGAGAGCCAAAAACATTCAGTACTTC.

V and J are TRBV27 and TRBJ2-3; 7 nucleotides match TRBD1. The J segment lost 4 bases and the V segment lost 3 bases, leaving 7 bases of the junction unmatched. In germline, CDR1 is MNHEY, CDR2 SMNVEV (reference sequence). There are 15 residues in the CDR3. The CDR3 here is CASSFWTGSPDTQYF. CDR3 DNA: TGTGCCAGCAGTTTCTGGACAGGTTCCCCAGATACGCAGTATTTT.

The DNA of the CDR3 is TGTGCCAGCAGCCCAAGGACCGAGACAGAATCCACTGAAGCTTTCTTT. The encoded protein is CASSPRTETESTEAFF. The chain links TRBV11-2 to TRBJ1-1; maybe TRBD1 (5 bases). The V and J ends lost 5 bases and 4 bases respectively, with 20 bases between them. Per the germline V gene, CDR1 is SGHAT and CDR2 is FQNNGV. The CDR3 sequence is 16 residues long. The complete variable domain, with remaining parts taken from reference TRBV11-2 and TRBJ1-1, reads EAGVAQSPRYKIIEKRQSVAFWCNPISGHATLYWYQQILGQGPKLLIQFQNNGVVDDSQLPKDRFSAERLKGVDSTLKIQPAKLEDSAVYLCASSPRTETESTEAFFGQGTRLTVV.

This chain uses TRBV19 with TRBJ2-1; no clear D. CDR3 length equals 13 residues. Germline-derived CDR1 and CDR2 are LNHDA and SQIVND (reference sequence). Trimming stripped 1 base from V and 2 bases from J, with 3 bases between. The CDR3 DNA reads as TGTGCCAGTAGTATAGCCACCTACAATGAGCAGTTCTTC. This codes for CASSIATYNEQFF.

The V call is TRBV29-1, the J call TRBJ2-7; 8 bases align to TRBD2. The CDR3 loop spans 16 amino acids. Germline loops: CDR1 SQVTM, CDR2 ANQGSEA. V shed 1 base, J shed 5 bases, and the junction held 13 bases outside the gene matches. The CDR3 region is CSVEAGAFSGGNEQYF. DNA for the CDR3: TGCAGCGTTGAAGCCGGGGCCTTCAGCGGGGGCAACGAGCAGTACTTC.

This clone was recorded once. CDR3 sequence (DNA): TGTGCCAGCAGCTCCCTTTACGAGCAGTACTTC. Its protein product is CASSSLYEQYF. This chain connects TRBV7-9 to TRBJ2-7; unclear D gene. The CDR3 is made up of 11 amino acids. Germline CDR1 and CDR2: SEHNR and FQNEAQ (reference sequence). The V gene lost 4 bases and the J gene lost 4 bases, with 5 bases spanning the gap.

The chain joins TRBV5-4 to TRBJ1-2; 8 bases are a match to TRBD1. Losses at the gene ends were 10 bases for V and 8 bases for J; bases not matched to a gene: 10. CDR1 is SGHNT and CDR2 is YYREEE in the germline V gene (reference sequence). The CDR3 sequence is 12 residues long. DNA for the CDR3: TGTGCCGGTGGGCAGGGGGCAGGGGGCTACACCTTC. Residues: CAGGQGAGGYTF.

The genes are TRBV27 and TRBJ2-2; no definite D call. V lost 5 bases and J lost 7, with 17 bases in between. The CDR3 is 15 residues long. Germline CDR1 reads MNHEY; CDR2 reads SMNVEV (reference sequence). CDR3 sequence (DNA): TGTGCCAGCAGTAAACGAAACCCCGGGTACGGGGAGCTGTTTTTT. Encoded protein: CASSKRNPGYGELFF.

V is TRBV27 and J is TRBJ1-4; 7 bases map to TRBD1. The V segment lost 5 bases and the J segment 1 base; nucleotides outside the gene matches: 4. Germline V lookup: CDR1 MNHEY, CDR2 SMNVEV (reference sequence). This CDR3 is built from 15 residues. The CDR3 DNA follows: TGTGCCAGCAGTCACTGGGACAGAACTAATGAAAAACTGTTTTTT. It encodes CASSHWDRTNEKLFF.

The genes are TRBV27 and TRBJ2-3; tentatively, D is TRBD2 (5 bases). V was clipped by 6 bases and J by 4 bases, with 17 bases between them. CDR3 length: 15 residues. Germline V gives CDR1 MNHEY, CDR2 SMNVEV (reference sequence). CDR3 DNA sequence: TGTGCCAGCAGCGTCGAGGGTAGATTATCAGATACGCAGTATTTT. This translates into CASSVEGRLSDTQYF.

This chain connects TRBV5-1 to TRBJ1-5; a possible D gene is TRBD1 (6 bases). Germline V CDR1 and CDR2: SGHRS, YFSETQ. This CDR3 contains 15 residues. V lost 0 bases and J 3 bases, leaving 10 bases between the germline ends. The CDR3 DNA follows: TGCGCCAGCAGCTTGGCCACAGGGTCCAATCAGCCCCAGCATTTT. Translating gives CASSLATGSNQPQHF.

The genes are TRBV10-1 and TRBJ2-7; weak D call: TRBD2 (5 bases). V was pared by 6 bases and J by 1 base, with 13 bases between. The CDR3 spans 14 residues. Germline loops: CDR1 WNHNN, CDR2 SYGVQD (reference sequence). The CDR3 DNA sequence: TGCGCCAGCAGCCCGGACGGGGAATCCTACGAGCAGTACTTC. Amino acid sequence: CASSPDGESYEQYF.

The rearrangement links TRBV6-5 to TRBJ2-3; 11 bases line up with TRBD2. The CDR3 length is 16 residues. Germline trimming cut 4 bases from V and 8 bases from J; bases unmatched to any gene: 11. From germline, CDR1 is MNHEY and CDR2 SVGAGI. DNA for the CDR3: TGTGCCAGCAGTTCCCGTAGCGGGGGGGGCCGTCTTACGCAGTATTTT. Translated: CASSSRSGGGRLTQYF.

This rearrangement joins TRBV6-5 to TRBJ1-1; 10 bases line up with TRBD1. Germline CDR1 reads MNHEY; CDR2 reads SVGAGI. There are 14 residues in the CDR3. V shed 8 bases, J shed 4 bases, and the junction held 7 bases outside the gene matches. The CDR3 protein is CASGTGDLGTEAFF. CDR3 nucleotide sequence: TGTGCCAGCGGGACAGGGGATTTGGGCACTGAAGCTTTCTTT.

The rearrangement uses TRBV28 and TRBJ2-7; D is unresolved. The germline V gene encodes CDR1 MDHEN and CDR2 SYDVKM. The V end lost 2 bases, the J end lost 3 bases, and 8 bases lay between the germline ends. The CDR3 is 13 residues long. CDR3 bases: TGTGCCAGCAGTTTAGGCCCCGACTACGAGCAGTACTTC. It is translated as CASSLGPDYEQYF.

The rearrangement uses TRBV7-2 and TRBJ1-5; 7 bases line up with TRBD1. Germline lookup yields CDR1 SGHTA and CDR2 FQGNSA. V dropped 5 bases and J dropped 5; count of bases not matched to a gene: 6. CDR3 size: 14 residues. The CDR3 reads CASSARQGHQPQHF. The CDR3 DNA reads TGTGCCAGCAGCGCACGACAGGGCCATCAGCCCCAGCATTTT.

V usage is TRBV15 and J usage is TRBJ2-2, with TRBD2 matching over 8 bases. Losses at the gene ends were 6 bases for V and 5 bases for J; bases not matched to a gene: 8. Germline lookup yields CDR1 LNHNV and CDR2 YYDKDF (reference sequence). The CDR3 totals 15 residues. CDR3 sequence reads: CATRVSGTPTGELFF. The CDR3 region has the DNA TGTGCCACCAGGGTTAGCGGGACCCCGACCGGGGAGCTGTTTTTT.

The chain links TRBV7-2 to TRBJ1-1; perhaps TRBD1 as D (5 bases). The CDR3 is made up of 14 amino acids. Germline CDR1 SGHTA, CDR2 FQGNSA. The V gene lost 1 base and the J gene lost 10 bases, with 16 bases spanning the gap. DNA of the CDR3: TGTGCCAGCAGCTTAGGAGGGGCGGGGGGGAGAGCTTTCTTT. This gives the protein CASSLGGAGGRAFF.

This rearrangement joins TRBV7-9 to TRBJ2-7; 8 positions agree with TRBD1. Per the germline V gene, CDR1 is SEHNR and CDR2 is FQNEAQ (reference sequence). With V trimmed by 5 bases and J by 3 bases, 9 bases remained unmatched. This CDR3 region has 15 residues. In DNA, the CDR3 is TGTGCCAGCAGCCGTGCACAGGGGGACTTCTACGAGCAGTACTTC. It encodes CASSRAQGDFYEQYF.